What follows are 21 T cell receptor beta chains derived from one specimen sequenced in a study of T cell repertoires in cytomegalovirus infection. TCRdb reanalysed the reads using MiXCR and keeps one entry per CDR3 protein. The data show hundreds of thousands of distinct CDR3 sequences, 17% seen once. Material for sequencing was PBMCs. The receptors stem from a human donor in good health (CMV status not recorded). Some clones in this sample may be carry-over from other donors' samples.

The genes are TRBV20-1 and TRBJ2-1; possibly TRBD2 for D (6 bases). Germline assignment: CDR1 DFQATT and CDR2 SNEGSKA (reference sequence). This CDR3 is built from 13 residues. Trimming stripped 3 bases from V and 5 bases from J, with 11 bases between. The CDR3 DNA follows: TGCAGTGCTAGCGGAGGGGTCAACAATGAGCAGTTCTTC. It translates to CSASGGVNNEQFF.

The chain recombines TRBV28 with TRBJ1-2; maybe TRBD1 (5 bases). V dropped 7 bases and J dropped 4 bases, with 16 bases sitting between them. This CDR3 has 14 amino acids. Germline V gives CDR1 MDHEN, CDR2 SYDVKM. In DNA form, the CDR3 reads TGTGCCAGCATCTCCCCAGGGAATTTCTATGGCTACACCTTC. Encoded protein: CASISPGNFYGYTF.

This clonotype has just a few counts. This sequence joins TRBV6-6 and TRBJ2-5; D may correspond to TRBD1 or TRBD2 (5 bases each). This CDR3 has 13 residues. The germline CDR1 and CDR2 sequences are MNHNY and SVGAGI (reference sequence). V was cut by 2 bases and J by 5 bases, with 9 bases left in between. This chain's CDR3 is CASSYPRGETQYF. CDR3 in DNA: TGTGCCAGCAGTTACCCCCGGGGCGAGACCCAGTACTTC.

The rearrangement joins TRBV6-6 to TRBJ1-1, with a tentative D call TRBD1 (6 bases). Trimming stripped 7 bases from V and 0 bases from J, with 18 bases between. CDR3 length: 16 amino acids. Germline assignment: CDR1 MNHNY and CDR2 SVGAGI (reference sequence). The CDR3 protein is CASIQKGGILNTEAFF. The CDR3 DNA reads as TGTGCCAGCATCCAAAAGGGGGGAATTTTGAACACTGAAGCTTTCTTT.

In DNA form, the CDR3 reads TGTGCCAGCAGTTTGGGGAGTTTCTCCGGGGAGCTGTTTTTT. It translates to CASSLGSFSGELFF. V usage is TRBV28 and J usage is TRBJ2-2, with D tentatively TRBD2 (5 bases). The V and J ends lost 3 bases and 6 bases respectively, with 11 bases between them. The germline V gene encodes CDR1 MDHEN and CDR2 SYDVKM. There are 14 residues in the CDR3.

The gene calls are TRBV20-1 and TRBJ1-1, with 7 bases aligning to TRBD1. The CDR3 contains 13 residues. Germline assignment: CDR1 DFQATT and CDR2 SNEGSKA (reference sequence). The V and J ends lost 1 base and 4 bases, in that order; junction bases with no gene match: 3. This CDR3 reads CSARVPGGTEAFF. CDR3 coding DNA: TGCAGTGCTAGAGTCCCAGGGGGCACTGAAGCTTTCTTT.

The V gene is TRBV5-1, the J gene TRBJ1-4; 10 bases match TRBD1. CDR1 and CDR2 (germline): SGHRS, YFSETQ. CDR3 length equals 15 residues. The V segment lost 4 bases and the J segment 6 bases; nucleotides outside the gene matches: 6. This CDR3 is CASSPGTGEDEKLFF. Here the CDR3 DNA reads TGCGCCAGCAGCCCCGGGACAGGGGAAGATGAAAAACTGTTTTTT.

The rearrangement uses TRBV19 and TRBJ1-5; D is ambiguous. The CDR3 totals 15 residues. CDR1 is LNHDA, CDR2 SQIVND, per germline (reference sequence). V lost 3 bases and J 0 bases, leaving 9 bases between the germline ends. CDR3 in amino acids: CASSIFVSSNQPQHF. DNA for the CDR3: TGTGCCAGTAGTATCTTCGTATCTAGCAATCAGCCCCAGCATTTT.

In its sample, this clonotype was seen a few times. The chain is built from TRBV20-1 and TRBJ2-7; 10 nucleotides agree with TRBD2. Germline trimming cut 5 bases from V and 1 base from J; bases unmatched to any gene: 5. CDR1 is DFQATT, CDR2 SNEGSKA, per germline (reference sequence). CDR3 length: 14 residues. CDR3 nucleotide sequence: TGCAGTGCTCCAAGGACTAGCGGTTCCTACGAGCAGTACTTC. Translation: CSAPRTSGSYEQYF.

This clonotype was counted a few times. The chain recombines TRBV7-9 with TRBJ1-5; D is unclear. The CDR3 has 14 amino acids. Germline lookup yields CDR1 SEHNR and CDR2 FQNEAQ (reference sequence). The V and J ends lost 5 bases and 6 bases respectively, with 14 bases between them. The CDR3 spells CASSTPKEGQPQHF. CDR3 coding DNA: TGTGCCAGCAGCACACCCAAGGAAGGTCAGCCCCAGCATTTT.

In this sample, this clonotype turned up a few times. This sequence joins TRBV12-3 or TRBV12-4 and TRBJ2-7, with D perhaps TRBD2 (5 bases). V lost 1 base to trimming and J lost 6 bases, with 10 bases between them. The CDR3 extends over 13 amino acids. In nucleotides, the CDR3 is TGTGCCAGCAGTTTAGGTCGCCGGGGCGAGCAGTACTTC. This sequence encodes CASSLGRRGEQYF.

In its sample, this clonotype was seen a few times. CDR3 nucleotide sequence: TGTGCCAGCAAAGGGGCCCCAGGGGCGAACACTGAAGCTTTCTTT. Amino acid sequence: CASKGAPGANTEAFF. The chain links TRBV2 to TRBJ1-1; possibly TRBD1 for D (6 bases). Germline loops: CDR1 SNHLY, CDR2 FYNNEI. CDR3 length: 15 amino acids. V lost 7 bases and J lost 1, with 16 bases in between. The whole variable domain, filled in from reference TRBV2 and TRBJ1-1, reads EPEVTQTPSHQVTQMGQEVILRCVPISNHLYFYWYRQILGQKVEFLVSFYNNEISEKSEIFDDQFSVERPDGSNFTLKIRSTKLEDSAMYFCASKGAPGANTEAFFGQGTRLTVV.

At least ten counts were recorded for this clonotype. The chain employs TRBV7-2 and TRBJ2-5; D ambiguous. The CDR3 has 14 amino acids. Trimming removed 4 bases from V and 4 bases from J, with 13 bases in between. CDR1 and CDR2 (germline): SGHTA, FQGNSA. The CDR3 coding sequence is TGTGCCAGCAGCTCCCCGTCTTTCGTAGAGACCCAGTACTTC. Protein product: CASSSPSFVETQYF.

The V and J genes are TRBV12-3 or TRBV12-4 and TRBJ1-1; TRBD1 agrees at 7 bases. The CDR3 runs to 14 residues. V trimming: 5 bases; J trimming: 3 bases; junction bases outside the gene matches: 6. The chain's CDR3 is CASSEKQGYTEAFF. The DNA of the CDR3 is TGTGCCAGCAGTGAGAAACAGGGGTACACTGAAGCTTTCTTT.

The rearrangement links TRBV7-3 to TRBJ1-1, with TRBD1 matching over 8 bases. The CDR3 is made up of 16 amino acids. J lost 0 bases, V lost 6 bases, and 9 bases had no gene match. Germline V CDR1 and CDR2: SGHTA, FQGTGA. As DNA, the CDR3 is TGTGCCAGCAGACCCACAGGGGGATCTATGAACACTGAAGCTTTCTTT. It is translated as CASRPTGGSMNTEAFF.

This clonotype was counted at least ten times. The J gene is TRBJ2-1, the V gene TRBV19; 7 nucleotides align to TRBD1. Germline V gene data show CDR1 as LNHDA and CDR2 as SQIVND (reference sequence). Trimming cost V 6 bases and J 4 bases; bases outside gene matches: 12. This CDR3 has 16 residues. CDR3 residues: CASSIITGERYNEQFF. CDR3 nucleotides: TGTGCCAGTAGCATTATCACAGGGGAACGGTACAATGAGCAGTTCTTC.

CDR3 in DNA: TGTGCCAGCAGTCCCAGGACAGGGCCCACTGAAGCTTTCTTT. It translates to CASSPRTGPTEAFF. The rearrangement joins TRBV12-3 or TRBV12-4 to TRBJ1-1; 8 positions match TRBD1. The CDR3 runs 14 residues. V shed 5 bases, J shed 4 bases, and the junction held 6 bases outside the gene matches.

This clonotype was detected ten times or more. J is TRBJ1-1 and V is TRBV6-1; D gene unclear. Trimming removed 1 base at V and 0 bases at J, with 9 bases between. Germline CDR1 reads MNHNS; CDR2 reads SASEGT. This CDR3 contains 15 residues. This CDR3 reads CASSEEGLMNTEAFF. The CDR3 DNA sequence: TGTGCCAGCAGTGAAGAGGGCCTCATGAACACTGAAGCTTTCTTT.

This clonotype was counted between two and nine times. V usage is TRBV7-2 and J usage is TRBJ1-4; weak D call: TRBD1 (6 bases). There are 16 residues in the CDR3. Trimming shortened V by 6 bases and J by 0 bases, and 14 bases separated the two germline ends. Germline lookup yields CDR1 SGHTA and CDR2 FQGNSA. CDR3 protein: CASSLRTVATNEKLFF. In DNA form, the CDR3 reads TGTGCCAGCAGTCTCCGGACAGTTGCAACTAATGAAAAACTGTTTTTT.

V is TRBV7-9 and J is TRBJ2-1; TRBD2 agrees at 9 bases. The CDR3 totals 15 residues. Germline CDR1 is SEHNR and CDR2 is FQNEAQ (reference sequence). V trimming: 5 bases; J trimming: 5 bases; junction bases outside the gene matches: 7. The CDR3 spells CASSPRGGADNEQFF. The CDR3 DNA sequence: TGTGCCAGCAGCCCCCGCGGGGGGGCGGACAATGAGCAGTTCTTC.

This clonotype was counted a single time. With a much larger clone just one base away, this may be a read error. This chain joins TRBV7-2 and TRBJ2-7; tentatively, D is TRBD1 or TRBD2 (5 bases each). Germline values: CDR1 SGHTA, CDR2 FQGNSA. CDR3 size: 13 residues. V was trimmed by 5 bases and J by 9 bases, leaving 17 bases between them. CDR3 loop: CASSPPGARGQYF. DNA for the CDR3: TGTGCCAGCAGCCCCCCCGGGGCGCGAGGGCAGTACTTC.